Here is one T cell receptor (beta chain) with its context. Only a few counts were recorded for this clonotype. This receptor's antigen is unknown. Base quality data are lacking; no much larger clone is found one base away. The germline V gene (reference sequence) supplies CDR1 DFQATT and CDR2 SNEGSKA. The CDR3 starts with the cysteine, ends with the phenylalanine, and has 14 residues. The kept DNA is CDR3 alone, 42 bases in frame from the first base. At the junction V is shortened by 5 bases and J by 4 bases; bases outside the gene matches: 8. The entry originates in a study of response to subunit inactivated influenza vaccine (dated by TCRdb to 2016 to 2019). Notes on the research overall: To follow how T cells responded to a trivalent subunit inactivated influenza vaccine, the researchers relied on deep quantitative profiling of the T cell receptor repertoire.

The method behind the library was RT-PCR. Sequencing was performed on an Illumina HiSeq 2500. TCRdb took the public reads, trimmed them with fastp at Q25, ran MiXCR for clone calling and kept in-frame beta chains. Merged by CDR3 protein, the rows form single entries marked with the most common genes and DNA. The table for this sample lists around 500,000 distinct CDR3 sequences; roughly 9.7% of them were counted only once. Clones ranked in the top ten supply approximately 12% of the sample. What the authors observed across the whole study: The authors proposed that each seasonal influenza vaccination may bring in only a limited number of new T cells.

The time point label here, explained by the study, means: approximately 40 days after influenza vaccine administration. Sequencing was performed on PBMCs from blood, taken roughly 6 weeks after vaccination. The rearranged segments are TRBV20-1 and TRBJ2-5; 9 nucleotides in the junction match TRBD1. The TCR originated in a man aged 50 to 60 who received an inactivated influenza vaccine. Donor details come from another sample of the same person, matched by shared clones. The CDR3 sequence is CSARSWGQGETQYF. Read as DNA, the sequence is TGCAGTGCTCGTTCTTGGGGACAGGGAGAGACCCAGTACTTC.